Reported below is one T cell receptor (beta chain). Antigen unknown. Punch biopsies of lesional scalp, plus peripheral blood, were taken from alopecia areata patients. Investigators sorted PBMCs to obtain both CD4+ and CD8+ T cells. The sample belongs to a study of CD8+ T cells in alopecia areata. Reverse transcribed after extraction, RNA yielded cDNA as the sequencing template. The method was immunoSEQ multiplex PCR; TCRdb's version includes in-frame clones alone and lacks a portion of them. The data contain approximately 180,000 clones, over 55% of them singletons. CDR1 MNHEY and CDR2 SVGAGI come from the germline V gene. V was clipped by 6 bases and J by 2 bases, with 8 bases between them. The CDR3 length is 12 residues. The study, taken as a whole, reports: Sequence data from scalp samples additionally include resident alphabeta T cells of normal skin. Relative to mice, TCR sharing across patients was less clear, a difference possibly HLA-related.

This TCR derives from a human donor with alopecia areata. The genes are TRBV6-5 and TRBJ2-7; tentative D call: TRBD2 (6 bases). The sample in question was CD4+ T cells sorted from blood, obtained at week 0. CDR3 loop: CASSGGAYEQYF. For the CDR3, the DNA is TGTGCCAGCAGCGGCGGGGCCTACGAGCAGTACTTC.